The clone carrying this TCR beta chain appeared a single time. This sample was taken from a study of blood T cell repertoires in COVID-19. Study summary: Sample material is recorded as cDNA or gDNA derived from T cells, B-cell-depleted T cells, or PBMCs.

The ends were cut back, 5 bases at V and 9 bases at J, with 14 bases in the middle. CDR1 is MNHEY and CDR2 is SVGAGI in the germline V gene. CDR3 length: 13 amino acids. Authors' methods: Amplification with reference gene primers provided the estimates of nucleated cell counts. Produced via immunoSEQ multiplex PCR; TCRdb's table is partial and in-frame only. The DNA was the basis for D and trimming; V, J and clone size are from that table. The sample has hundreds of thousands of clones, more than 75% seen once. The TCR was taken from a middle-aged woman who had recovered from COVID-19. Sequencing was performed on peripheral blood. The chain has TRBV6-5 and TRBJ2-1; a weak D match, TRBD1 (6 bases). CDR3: CASSTSDSGEQFF. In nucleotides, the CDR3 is TGTGCCAGCAGTACCTCGGACAGTGGTGAGCAGTTCTTC.